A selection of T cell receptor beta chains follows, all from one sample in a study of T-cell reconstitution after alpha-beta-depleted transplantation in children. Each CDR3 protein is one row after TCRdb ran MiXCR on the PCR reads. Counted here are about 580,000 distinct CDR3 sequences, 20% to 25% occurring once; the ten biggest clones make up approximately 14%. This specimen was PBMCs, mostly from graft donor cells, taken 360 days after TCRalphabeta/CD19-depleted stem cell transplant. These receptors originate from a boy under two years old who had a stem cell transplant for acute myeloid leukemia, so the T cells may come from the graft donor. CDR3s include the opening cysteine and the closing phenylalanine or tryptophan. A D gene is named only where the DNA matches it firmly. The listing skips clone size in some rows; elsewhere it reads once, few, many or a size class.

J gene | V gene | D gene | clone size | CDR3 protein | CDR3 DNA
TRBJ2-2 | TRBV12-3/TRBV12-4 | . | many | CASSLGHSNTGELFF | TGTGCCAGCAGTTTGGGACATTCGAACACCGGGGAGCTGTTTTTT
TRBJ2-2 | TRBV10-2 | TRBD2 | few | CASQGLAGTGELFF | TGCGCCAGCCAGGGACTAGCGGGCACCGGGGAGCTGTTTTTT
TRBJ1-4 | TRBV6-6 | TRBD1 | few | CASGPGGIEKLFF | TGTGCCAGCGGCCCAGGGGGTATCGAAAAACTGTTTTTT
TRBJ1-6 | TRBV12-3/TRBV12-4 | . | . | CASSPWRGSYNSPLHF | TGTGCCAGCAGTCCTTGGAGGGGCTCCTATAATTCACCCCTCCACTTT
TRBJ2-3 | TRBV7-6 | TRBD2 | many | CASSSSGLAPTDTQYF | TGTGCCAGCAGTTCCTCCGGACTAGCCCCCACAGATACGCAGTATTTT
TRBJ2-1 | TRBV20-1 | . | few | CSAREAQKVDEQFF | TGCAGTGCTAGAGAGGCCCAAAAAGTGGATGAGCAGTTCTTC
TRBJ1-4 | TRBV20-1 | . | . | CSAQRGDRGVGTQLFF | TGCAGTGCTCAAAGGGGGGACCGCGGGGTCGGAACTCAACTGTTTTTT
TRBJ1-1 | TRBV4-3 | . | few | CASSQGGPSITEAFF | TGCGCCAGCAGCCAAGGCGGCCCATCCATCACTGAAGCTTTCTTT
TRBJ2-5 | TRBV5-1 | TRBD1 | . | CASSTTRDRVGETQYF | TGCGCCAGCAGCACGACCAGGGACAGGGTGGGCGAGACCCAGTACTTC
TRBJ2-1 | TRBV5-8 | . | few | CASSLDGARRDEQFF | TGTGCCAGCAGCTTGGATGGAGCCCGTCGCGATGAGCAGTTCTTC
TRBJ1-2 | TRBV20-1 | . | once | CSAHQGDYGYTF | TGCAGTGCTCACCAGGGAGACTATGGCTACACCTTC
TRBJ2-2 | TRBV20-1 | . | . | CCARDLSRPTNTGELFF | TGCTGTGCTAGAGATCTCAGCAGACCTACGAACACCGGGGAGCTGTTTTTT
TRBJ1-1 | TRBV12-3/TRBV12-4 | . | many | CASSFSPATEAFF | TGTGCCAGCAGTTTTTCCCCAGCCACTGAAGCTTTCTTT
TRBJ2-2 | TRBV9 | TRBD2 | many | CASSVEASGHTGELFF | TGTGCCAGCAGCGTAGAGGCTAGCGGACACACCGGGGAGCTGTTTTTT
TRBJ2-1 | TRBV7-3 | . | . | CASSLTGGAVSYNEQFF | TGTGCCAGCAGCTTAACTGGGGGGGCGGTATCCTACAATGAGCAGTTCTTC
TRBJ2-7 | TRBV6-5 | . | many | CASSSLQGGPYEQYF | TGTGCCAGCAGTTCCCTCCAGGGTGGTCCCTACGAGCAGTACTTC
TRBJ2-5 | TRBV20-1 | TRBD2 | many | CSAFAAGELGVETQYF | TGCAGTGCTTTCGCGGCGGGGGAATTGGGCGTAGAGACCCAGTACTTC
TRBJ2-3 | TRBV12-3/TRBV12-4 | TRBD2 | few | CASSRGGPRRTDTQYF | TGTGCCAGCAGCCGCGGGGGGCCTCGACGCACAGATACGCAGTATTTT
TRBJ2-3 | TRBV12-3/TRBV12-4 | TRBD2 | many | CASSLGGTSSTDTQYF | TGTGCCAGCAGTTTAGGGGGGACTAGCAGCACAGATACGCAGTATTTT
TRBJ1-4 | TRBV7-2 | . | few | CASSLERGMYEKLFF | TGTGCCAGCAGCTTAGAGAGGGGGATGTATGAAAAACTGTTTTTT
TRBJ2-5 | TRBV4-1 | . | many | CASSQDDGLGETQYF | TGCGCCAGCAGCCAAGATGACGGGCTGGGGGAGACCCAGTACTTC
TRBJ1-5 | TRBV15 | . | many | CATSRDPGDNQPQHF | TGTGCCACCAGCAGAGATCCCGGGGATAATCAGCCCCAGCATTTT
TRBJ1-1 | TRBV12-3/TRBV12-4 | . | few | CASSWAGPMNTEAFF | TGTGCCAGCAGTTGGGCGGGACCCATGAACACTGAAGCTTTCTTT
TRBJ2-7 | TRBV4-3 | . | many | CASSQDPGRTYEQYF | TGCGCCAGCAGCCAAGACCCGGGAAGGACCTACGAGCAGTACTTC
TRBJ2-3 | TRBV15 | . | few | CATSRTGHSSTDTQYF | TGTGCCACCAGCAGAACCGGACACTCTAGCACAGATACGCAGTATTTT
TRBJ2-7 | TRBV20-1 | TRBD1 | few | CSAPDRGHSYEQYF | TGCAGTGCTCCCGACAGGGGGCATAGCTACGAGCAGTACTTC
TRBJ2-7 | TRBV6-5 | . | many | CASSYDNSYEQYF | TGTGCCAGCAGTTACGACAATTCCTACGAGCAGTACTTC
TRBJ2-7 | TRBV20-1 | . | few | CSARETGGPYEQYF | TGCAGTGCTAGAGAAACCGGGGGTCCCTACGAGCAGTACTTC
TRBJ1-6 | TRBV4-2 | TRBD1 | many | CASSREPGQGFRVGNSPLHF | TGTGCCAGCAGCCGAGAGCCGGGACAGGGGTTTCGGGTCGGGAATTCACCCCTCCACTTT
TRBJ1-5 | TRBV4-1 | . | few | CASSPGRTPNQPQHF | TGCGCCAGCAGCCCAGGCCGAACACCTAATCAGCCCCAGCATTTT
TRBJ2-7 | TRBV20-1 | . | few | CSASDGKLAYEQYF | TGCAGTGCTAGCGATGGGAAACTAGCCTACGAGCAGTACTTC
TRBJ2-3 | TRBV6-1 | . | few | CASSVTDLTDTQYF | TGTGCGAGCAGCGTAACGGACCTCACAGATACGCAGTATTTT
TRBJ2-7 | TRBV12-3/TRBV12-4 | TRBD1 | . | CASSRTGYYEQYF | TGTGCCAGCAGCCGGACAGGGTACTACGAGCAGTACTTC
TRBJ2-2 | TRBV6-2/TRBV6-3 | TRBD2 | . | CASRRETSGGPIPGELFF | TGTGCCAGCAGAAGGGAGACTAGCGGGGGGCCGATACCCGGGGAGCTGTTTTTT
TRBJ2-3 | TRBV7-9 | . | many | CASSTHLGGAGDTQYF | TGTGCCAGCAGCACCCACTTGGGCGGGGCGGGAGATACGCAGTATTTT
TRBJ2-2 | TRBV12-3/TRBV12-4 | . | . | CASRKQGLPNTGELFF | TGTGCCAGCAGAAAGCAGGGACTCCCGAACACCGGGGAGCTGTTTTTT
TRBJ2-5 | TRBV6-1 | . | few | CASSPFLLRETQYF | TGTGCCAGCAGCCCCTTCTTATTAAGAGAGACCCAGTACTTC
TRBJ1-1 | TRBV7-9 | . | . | CASSLDPGLGATEAFF | TGTGCCAGCAGCTTAGACCCGGGACTTGGGGCCACTGAAGCTTTCTTT
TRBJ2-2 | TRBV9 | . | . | CASNTQPNTGELFF | TGTGCCAGCAATACCCAACCGAACACCGGGGAGCTGTTTTTT
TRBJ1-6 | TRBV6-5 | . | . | CASSYAAVGNSPLHF | TGTGCCAGCAGTTACGCGGCGGTCGGGAATTCACCCCTCCACTTT
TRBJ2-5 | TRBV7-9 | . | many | CASSLGYQETQYF | TGTGCCAGCTCGCTGGGTTATCAAGAGACCCAGTACTTC
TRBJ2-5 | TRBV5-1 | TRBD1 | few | CASTQTGRQETQYF | TGCGCCAGCACCCAGACAGGGCGGCAAGAGACCCAGTACTTC
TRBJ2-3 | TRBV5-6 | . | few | CASSLKGGGPTDTQYF | TGTGCCAGCAGCTTGAAAGGGGGGGGACCCACAGATACGCAGTATTTT
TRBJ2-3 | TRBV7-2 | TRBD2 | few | CASSFGTSGGTDTQYF | TGTGCCAGCAGCTTCGGGACTAGCGGGGGCACAGATACGCAGTATTTT
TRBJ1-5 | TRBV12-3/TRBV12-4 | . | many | CASSPTSNQPQHF | TGTGCCAGCAGTCCTACGAGCAATCAGCCCCAGCATTTT
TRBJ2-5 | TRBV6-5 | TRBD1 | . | CASRSTGTGRKRETQYF | TGTGCCAGCAGGTCCACCGGGACAGGGAGGAAAAGGGAGACCCAGTACTTC
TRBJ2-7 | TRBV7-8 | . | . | CASSSVGEQYF | TGTGCCAGCAGCTCAGTGGGGGAGCAGTACTTC
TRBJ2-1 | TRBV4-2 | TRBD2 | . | CASSQGETGGPGNEQFF | TGTGCCAGCAGCCAAGGCGAGACGGGGGGGCCGGGCAATGAGCAGTTCTTC
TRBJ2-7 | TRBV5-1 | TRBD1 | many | CASSVPGTGGYEQYF | TGCGCCAGCAGCGTCCCCGGGACAGGGGGCTACGAGCAGTACTTC
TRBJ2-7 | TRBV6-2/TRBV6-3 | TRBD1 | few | CASRRQGGNYEQYF | TGTGCCAGCAGGCGACAGGGGGGGAACTACGAGCAGTACTTC
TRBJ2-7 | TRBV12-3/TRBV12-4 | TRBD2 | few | CASSFGLAGGYEQYF | TGTGCCAGCAGCTTTGGGCTAGCGGGGGGGTACGAGCAGTACTTC